This TCR beta chain was recorded in a study of T-cell memory formation after mild COVID-19. About the research overall: For the most part, TCR clusters were specific to one donor.

For this clonotype: What it binds is unknown.

MiXCR was run by TCRdb on the 5' RACE reads, yielding one entry per CDR3 protein. Found here are roughly 86,000 distinct CDR3 sequences, 10% to 15% of them singletons; the top ten hold roughly a quarter. Study conclusions and caveats: There was a balanced CD4/CD8 profile in clones contracting day 15 to 85, and later expanders leaned CD4+. Researchers could not confirm that second-wave clones peaking on day 37 targeted SARS-CoV-2. Cross-reactive memory seemingly joined, as some responding clones were found in pre-infection memory.

Trimming removed 3 bases at V and 5 bases at J, with 9 bases between. The CDR3 has 13 residues. Looked up from germline, CDR1 is SGHAT and CDR2 is FQNNGV. The gene calls are TRBV11-2 and TRBJ2-3; the D is unclear. The origin of this receptor is an adult woman who had mild COVID-19 (a few samples of this study predate the infection). Cell type and time point are not known. Material for sequencing was PBMCs or a T cell subset sorted from them (not recorded which). CDR3 protein: CASSFRWEDTQYF. CDR3 coding DNA: TGTGCCAGCAGCTTCCGTTGGGAAGATACGCAGTATTTT. The variable domain in full, with the rest retrieved from reference TRBV11-2 and TRBJ2-3, is EAGVAQSPRYKIIEKRQSVAFWCNPISGHATLYWYQQILGQGPKLLIQFQNNGVVDDSQLPKDRFSAERLKGVDSTLKIQPAKLEDSAVYLCASSFRWEDTQYFGPGTRLTVL.